This TCR beta chain is drawn from a study of blood T cell repertoires in COVID-19. Study background: Whether acute or convalescent, the COVID-19 samples came from the United States, Italy and Spain.

The CDR3 loop spans 12 amino acids. V lost 2 bases and J lost 3, with 7 bases in between. The germline CDR1 and CDR2 sequences are GTSNPN and SVGIG (reference sequence). Only in-frame clones appear in the TCRdb table, and some are missing; sequencing was by immunoSEQ multiplex PCR. Of about 110,000 clones listed, 80% to 90% are singletons. This TCR came from a human donor in a cohort sampled during active COVID-19. The chain recombines TRBV30 with TRBJ1-1; a weak D match, TRBD1 (5 bases). The sample taken for sequencing was peripheral blood. This chain's CDR3 is CAWSRGDTEAFF. CDR3 nucleotides: TGTGCCTGGAGTCGGGGGGACACTGAAGCTTTCTTT.